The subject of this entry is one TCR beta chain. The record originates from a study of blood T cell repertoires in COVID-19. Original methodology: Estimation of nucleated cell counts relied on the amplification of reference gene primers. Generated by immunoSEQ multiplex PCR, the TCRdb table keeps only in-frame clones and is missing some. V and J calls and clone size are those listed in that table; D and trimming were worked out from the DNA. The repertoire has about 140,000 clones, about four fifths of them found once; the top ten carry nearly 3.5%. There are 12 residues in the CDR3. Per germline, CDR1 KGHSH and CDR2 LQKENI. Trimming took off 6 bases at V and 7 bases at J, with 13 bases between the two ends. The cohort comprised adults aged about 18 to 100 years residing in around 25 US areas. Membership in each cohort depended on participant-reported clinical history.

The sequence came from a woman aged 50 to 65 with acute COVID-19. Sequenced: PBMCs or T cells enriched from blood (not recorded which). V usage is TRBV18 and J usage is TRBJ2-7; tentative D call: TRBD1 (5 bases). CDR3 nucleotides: TGTGCCAGCTCGGCGGCAGGGTTGGAGCAGTACTTC. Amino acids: CASSAAGLEQYF.